Sequencing of this T cell receptor (beta chain) was carried out in a study of T cell changes during pregnancy in multiple sclerosis. The table came from immunoSEQ multiplex PCR; TCRdb's copy has only in-frame clones and leaves some out. The table shows fewer than 30,000 clones, with 89% occurring only once. The CDR3 runs to 14 residues. The trim removed 2 bases at V and 4 bases at J, leaving 2 bases unmatched. Germline CDR1 reads MNHEY; CDR2 reads SMNVEV (reference sequence). This sequence originates from a female donor with multiple sclerosis, enrolled in a pregnancy study. Sample: CD8+ T cells from peripheral blood mononuclear cells, taken in the second trimester of pregnancy. The chain employs TRBV27 and TRBJ2-5, with 9 bases aligning to TRBD2. CDR3 amino acids: CASSLGAGGETQYF. The CDR3 nucleotides read TGTGCCAGCAGTTTAGGAGCGGGAGGAGAGACCCAGTACTTC.